The TCR beta chain under discussion was sequenced for a study of blood T cell repertoires in COVID-19. Trimming removed 4 bases from V and 6 bases from J, with 15 bases in between. Germline-derived CDR1 and CDR2 are SGHDN and FVKESK. There are 14 residues in the CDR3. Sequencing was performed with immunoSEQ multiplex PCR; in TCRdb, only in-frame clones are kept and a portion is missing. Of some 180,000 clones listed, 60% to 85% are singletons. Sequences were obtained from peripheral blood. The receptor was isolated from a woman between 45 and 60 years old with active or convalescent COVID-19. This chain uses TRBV14 with TRBJ1-1; no clear D gene. CDR3 coding DNA: TGTGCCAGCAGCCGCCAACTTTCTTCCCCTGAAGCTTTCTTT. Protein: CASSRQLSSPEAFF. Full variable domain (remainder filled in from reference TRBV14 and TRBJ1-1): EAGVTQFPSHSVIEKGQTVTLRCDPISGHDNLYWYRRVMGKEIKFLLHFVKESKQDESGMPNNRFLAERTGGTYSTLKVQPAELEDSGVYFCASSRQLSSPEAFFGQGTRLTVV.